Listed below are T cell receptor beta chains from one sample, sequenced in a study of blood T cell repertoires in COVID-19. Produced via immunoSEQ multiplex PCR; TCRdb's table is partial and in-frame only. The table includes 180,000 or so clones, 82% detected once. Sequenced material: peripheral blood. These receptors were taken from a woman aged 70-85 years with acute or convalescent COVID-19. The conserved cysteine and the conserved F or W are not part of the CDR3 here. The order of the fields is CDR3 protein, D gene, V gene. D genes are given only for firm matches.

cdr3_aa: ASRLQDSSYEQY
d_call: -
v_call: TRBV5-1

cdr3_aa: ASGLSFQGGLAAVYNEQF
d_call: -
v_call: TRBV12-5

cdr3_aa: ASSPGQSTNEKLF
d_call: -
v_call: TRBV4-3

cdr3_aa: ASSPPLTSTIGELF
d_call: TRBD2
v_call: TRBV18

cdr3_aa: ASSQDGARGWPGNTIY
d_call: -
v_call: TRBV3-1/TRBV3-2

cdr3_aa: ASSPQTGGGNTIY
d_call: TRBD1
v_call: TRBV7-2

cdr3_aa: ASSWGTGETGYT
d_call: TRBD1
v_call: TRBV5-1

cdr3_aa: ASSEWAEFTDTQY
d_call: -
v_call: TRBV2

cdr3_aa: ASSPGRRGRSPLH
d_call: TRBD1
v_call: TRBV7-2

cdr3_aa: ASSSPLRDREVRNQPQH
d_call: TRBD1
v_call: TRBV6-2/TRBV6-3

cdr3_aa: ASSQAPPASGESQY
d_call: TRBD2
v_call: TRBV4-1

cdr3_aa: ATSDYLTDTQY
d_call: -
v_call: TRBV24-1

cdr3_aa: ASSTRGRTGENNEQF
d_call: TRBD1
v_call: TRBV7-9

cdr3_aa: ASSQTGAYEAF
d_call: -
v_call: TRBV19

cdr3_aa: ASSQARGPGELF
d_call: -
v_call: TRBV3-1/TRBV3-2

cdr3_aa: ASSRTGTGAYEQY
d_call: TRBD1
v_call: TRBV5-1

cdr3_aa: ASSRDRDYGYT
d_call: TRBD1
v_call: TRBV12-3/TRBV12-4

cdr3_aa: ASSQQTGAGANVLT
d_call: TRBD1
v_call: TRBV4-2

cdr3_aa: ASSVGQGGEKLF
d_call: -
v_call: TRBV9

cdr3_aa: ASSQRLAAISYNEQF
d_call: TRBD2
v_call: TRBV7-2

cdr3_aa: ASRYDRKGMEAF
d_call: -
v_call: TRBV5-4

cdr3_aa: ASSPDRGPSNSPLH
d_call: TRBD1
v_call: TRBV18

cdr3_aa: ATSRDLPALVRGFTGELF
d_call: TRBD1
v_call: TRBV15

cdr3_aa: ASSLGRVNEQF
d_call: -
v_call: TRBV7-7

cdr3_aa: ASSYSAAPVNGELF
d_call: -
v_call: TRBV6-5

cdr3_aa: ASSVGLAKNIQY
d_call: -
v_call: TRBV9

cdr3_aa: ASSPRNIQY
d_call: -
v_call: TRBV2

cdr3_aa: ASGPEDLPGLARADTQY
d_call: -
v_call: TRBV21-1

cdr3_aa: ASSLVQGRNQPQH
d_call: TRBD1
v_call: TRBV5-5

cdr3_aa: ATIRGGAGNSPLH
d_call: -
v_call: TRBV28

cdr3_aa: SVRAGGDTEAF
d_call: -
v_call: TRBV29-1

cdr3_aa: ASSLHEGFAYNEQF
d_call: -
v_call: TRBV28

cdr3_aa: ASSRRDSNSPLH
d_call: TRBD1
v_call: TRBV4-3

cdr3_aa: ASSKNRESYGYT
d_call: -
v_call: TRBV2

cdr3_aa: ASDLLAGGIETQY
d_call: TRBD2
v_call: TRBV2

cdr3_aa: ASSLGLADHNEQF
d_call: TRBD2
v_call: TRBV5-6

cdr3_aa: AWSGGDTTYEQY
d_call: TRBD2
v_call: TRBV30

cdr3_aa: ASSSGQGGEKLF
d_call: TRBD1
v_call: TRBV6-5

cdr3_aa: ASSLAPGTTPYNEQF
d_call: -
v_call: TRBV7-9

cdr3_aa: ASRSGWGGGRNGYT
d_call: -
v_call: TRBV25-1

cdr3_aa: ASSRGTGGYT
d_call: TRBD1
v_call: TRBV5-4

cdr3_aa: ASSLGGGSYEQY
d_call: -
v_call: TRBV7-8